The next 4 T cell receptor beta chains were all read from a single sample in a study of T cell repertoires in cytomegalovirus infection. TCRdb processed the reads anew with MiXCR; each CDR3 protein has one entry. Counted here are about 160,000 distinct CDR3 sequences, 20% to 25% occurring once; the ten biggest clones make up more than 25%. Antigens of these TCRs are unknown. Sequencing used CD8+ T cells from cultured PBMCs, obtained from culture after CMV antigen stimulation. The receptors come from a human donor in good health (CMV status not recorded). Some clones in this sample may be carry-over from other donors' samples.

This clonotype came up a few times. The CDR3 sequence is CASSYSWGGDGYTF. In nucleotides, the CDR3 is TGTGCCAGCAGTTACTCTTGGGGGGGAGATGGCTACACCTTC. The chain recombines TRBV6-5 with TRBJ1-2, with D perhaps TRBD1 (5 bases). V gave up 0 bases and J gave up 6 bases, with 11 bases separating them. Germline-derived CDR1 and CDR2 are MNHEY and SVGAGI. There are 14 residues in the CDR3.

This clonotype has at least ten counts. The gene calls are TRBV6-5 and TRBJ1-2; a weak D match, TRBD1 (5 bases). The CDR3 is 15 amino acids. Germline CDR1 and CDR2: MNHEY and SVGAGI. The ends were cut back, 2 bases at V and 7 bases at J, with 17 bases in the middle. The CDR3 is CASSYGGDVVSGYTF. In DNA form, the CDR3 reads TGTGCCAGCAGTTACGGGGGGGATGTTGTAAGTGGCTACACCTTC.

CDR3 DNA sequence: TGTGCCAGCAGCTTAGATGAAAGGGGGCCTAACTATGGCTACACCTTC. It yields the protein CASSLDERGPNYGYTF. The chain links TRBV7-2 to TRBJ1-2; 7 bases map to TRBD1. V trimming: 1 base; J trimming: 0 bases; junction bases outside the gene matches: 5. This CDR3 is built from 16 residues. Germline lookup yields CDR1 SGHTA and CDR2 FQGNSA.

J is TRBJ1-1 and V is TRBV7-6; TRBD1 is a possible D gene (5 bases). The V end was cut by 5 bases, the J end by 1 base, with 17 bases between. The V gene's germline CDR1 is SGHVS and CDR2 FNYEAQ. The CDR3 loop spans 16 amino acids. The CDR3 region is CASSHTPQGPNTEAFF. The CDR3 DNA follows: TGTGCCAGCAGCCATACCCCGCAGGGCCCGAACACTGAAGCTTTCTTT.